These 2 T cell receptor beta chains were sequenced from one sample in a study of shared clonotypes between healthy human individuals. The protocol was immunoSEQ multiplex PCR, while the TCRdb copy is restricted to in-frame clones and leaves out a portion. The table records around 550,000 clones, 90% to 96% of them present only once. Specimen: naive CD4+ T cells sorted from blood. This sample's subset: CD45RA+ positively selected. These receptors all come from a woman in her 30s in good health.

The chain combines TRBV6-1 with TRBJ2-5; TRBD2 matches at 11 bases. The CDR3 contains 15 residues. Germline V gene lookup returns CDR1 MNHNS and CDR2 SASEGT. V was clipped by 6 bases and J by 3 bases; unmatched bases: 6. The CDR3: CASSLAGGAKETQYF. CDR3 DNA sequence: TGTGCCAGCAGCTTAGCGGGAGGGGCTAAAGAGACCCAGTACTTC.

The CDR3 sequence: CASSLSAANTGELFF. The CDR3 nucleotides are TGCGCCAGCAGCTTGTCGGCAGCGAACACCGGGGAGCTGTTTTTT. V and J are TRBV5-1 and TRBJ2-2; D is ambiguous. The CDR3 spans 15 residues. With 1 base removed from V and 0 bases from J, the gap between germline ends came to 7 bases. Germline V lookup: CDR1 SGHRS, CDR2 YFSETQ.